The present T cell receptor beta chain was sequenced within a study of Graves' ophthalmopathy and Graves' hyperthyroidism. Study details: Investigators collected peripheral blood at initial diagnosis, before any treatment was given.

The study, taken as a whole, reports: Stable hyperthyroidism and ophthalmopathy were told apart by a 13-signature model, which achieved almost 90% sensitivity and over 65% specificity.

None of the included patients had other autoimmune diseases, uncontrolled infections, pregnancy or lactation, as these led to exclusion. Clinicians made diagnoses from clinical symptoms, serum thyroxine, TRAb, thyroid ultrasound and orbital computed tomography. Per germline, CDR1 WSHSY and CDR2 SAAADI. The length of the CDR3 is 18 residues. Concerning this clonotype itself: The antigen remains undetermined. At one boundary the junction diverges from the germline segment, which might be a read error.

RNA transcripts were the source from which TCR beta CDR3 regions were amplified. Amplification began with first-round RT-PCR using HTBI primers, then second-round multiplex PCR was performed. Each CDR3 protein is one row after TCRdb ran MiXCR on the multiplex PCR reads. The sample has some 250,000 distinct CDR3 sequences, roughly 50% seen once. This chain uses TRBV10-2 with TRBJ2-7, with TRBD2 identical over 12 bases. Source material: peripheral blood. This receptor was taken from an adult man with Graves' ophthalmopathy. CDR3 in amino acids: CASSYSGLAGGLTYEQYF. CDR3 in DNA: TGTGCCAGCAGTTACTCGGGGCTAGCGGGGGGGCTTACCTACGAGCAGTACTTC.